The 18 T cell receptor beta chains presented below share a single source sample, sequenced in a study of T-cell memory formation after mild COVID-19. TCRdb reprocessed the 5' RACE reads via MiXCR and lists one record per CDR3 protein. The data contain some 320,000 distinct CDR3 sequences, roughly an eighth of them seen just once; the ten biggest clones take up under 25%. The source material was PBMCs or a T cell subset sorted from them (not recorded which). These receptors were obtained from a young man who had mild COVID-19 (a few samples of this study predate the infection). Cell type and time point are not known.

The V and J genes are TRBV6-5 and TRBJ2-5; TRBD2 might be the D (5 bases). CDR1 and CDR2 (germline): MNHEY, SVGAGI. Trimming left V 8 bases short and J 1 base short, with 8 bases between. The CDR3 extends over 12 amino acids. The CDR3 region is CASGRVQETQYF. The CDR3 DNA reads as TGTGCCAGCGGGCGGGTCCAAGAGACCCAGTACTTC.

This clonotype showed up many times. The V gene is TRBV3-1, the J gene TRBJ2-2; D might be TRBD2 (5 bases). This CDR3 region has 16 residues. V was pared by 0 bases and J by 6 bases, with 14 bases between. The germline V gene encodes CDR1 LGHDT and CDR2 YNNKEL (reference sequence). In DNA form, the CDR3 reads TGTGCCAGCAGCCAAGAAAGTTCGGGGTATGCCGGGGAGCTGTTTTTT. This gives the protein CASSQESSGYAGELFF.

The genes are TRBV11-2 and TRBJ2-5; TRBD2 matches 9 bases. The germline V gene encodes CDR1 SGHAT and CDR2 FQNNGV. The trim removed 6 bases at V and 12 bases at J, leaving 14 bases unmatched. The CDR3 is 14 amino acids. The DNA of the CDR3 is TGTGCCAGCAGGCGGCTAGCGGGGCCCTCGCCCAAGTACTTC. This codes for CASRRLAGPSPKYF.

This clonotype was observed many times. The V and J genes are TRBV4-1 and TRBJ1-3; D not resolved. The CDR3 spans 15 residues. From germline, CDR1 is MGHRA and CDR2 YSYEKL. V was clipped by 1 base and J by 8 bases, with 15 bases between them. The CDR3 DNA is TGCGCCAGCAGCCAAGCGGTTTCGATCGGTGACACCATATATTTT. It yields the protein CASSQAVSIGDTIYF.

This clonotype was found many times. This rearrangement joins TRBV7-9 to TRBJ2-4, with a possible D match to TRBD1 (6 bases). The CDR3 has 15 residues. Trimming removed 1 base from V and 2 bases from J, with 9 bases in between. The germline gives CDR1 SEHNR, CDR2 FQNEAQ (reference sequence). In nucleotides, the CDR3 is TGTGCCAGCAGCTTAGGCCAGGGGCCCAAAAACATTCAGTACTTC. Protein sequence: CASSLGQGPKNIQYF.

The V call is TRBV6-5, the J call TRBJ1-3, with D uncertain. Germline CDR1 reads MNHEY; CDR2 reads SVGAGI. The CDR3 sequence is 16 residues long. With 2 bases removed from V and 0 bases from J, the gap between germline ends came to 11 bases. The CDR3 DNA follows: TGTGCCAGCAGTTACGGTTTGGTGGGCTCTGGAAACACCATATATTTT. It is translated as CASSYGLVGSGNTIYF.

This chain uses TRBV6-5 with TRBJ1-1, with D perhaps TRBD1 (5 bases). There are 14 residues in the CDR3. Trimming left V 8 bases short and J 11 bases short, with 24 bases between. Germline V gene sequence: CDR1 MNHEY, CDR2 SVGAGI. Here the CDR3 DNA reads TGTGCCAGCCGGGATACAGTGGCAGGGCCGTGGGCTTTCTTT. Translated, it gives CASRDTVAGPWAFF.

This clonotype was seen more than once but under ten times. This rearrangement joins TRBV7-9 to TRBJ2-3; possibly TRBD1 for D (6 bases). V was shortened by 6 bases and J by 1 base, with 20 bases between the two germline ends. In germline, CDR1 is SEHNR, CDR2 FQNEAQ (reference sequence). The CDR3 loop spans 17 amino acids. The chain's CDR3 is CASSPIGNRARTDTQYF. The CDR3 nucleotides read TGTGCCAGCAGTCCTATTGGGAACAGGGCCCGCACAGATACGCAGTATTTT.

This clonotype came up a few times. The chain combines TRBV7-9 with TRBJ1-3; D is ambiguous. The germline CDR1 and CDR2 sequences are SEHNR and FQNEAQ (reference sequence). V gave up 5 bases and J gave up 0 bases, with 8 bases separating them. The CDR3 is 14 amino acids. The CDR3 DNA reads TGTGCCAGCAGCGATGAGAACTCTGGAAACACCATATATTTT. Translating it yields CASSDENSGNTIYF.

The V gene is TRBV5-4, the J gene TRBJ2-1; 11 nucleotides agree with TRBD2. With V trimmed by 4 bases and J by 8 bases, 14 bases remained unmatched. This CDR3 region has 17 residues. CDR1 SGHNT and CDR2 YYREEE come from the germline V gene (reference sequence). Written as DNA, the CDR3 is TGTGCCAGCAGCCCCTCGGCTAGCGGGGGGTCACGGGATGAGCAGTTCTTC. It is translated as CASSPSASGGSRDEQFF.

The chain has TRBV13 and TRBJ2-5; possibly TRBD1 for D (5 bases). The germline V gene has CDR1 PRHDT and CDR2 FYEKMQ (reference sequence). The CDR3 is 15 residues long. The V and J ends lost 0 bases and 4 bases respectively, with 12 bases between them. DNA for the CDR3: TGTGCCAGCAGCTTAGGGCAGGGCCAAGGAGAGACCCAGTACTTC. Translating it yields CASSLGQGQGETQYF.

V gene TRBV6-5 combines with J gene TRBJ2-3; possibly TRBD2 for D (7 bases). V was shortened by 2 bases and J by 0 bases, with 9 bases between the two germline ends. Germline CDR1 and CDR2: MNHEY and SVGAGI. This CDR3 region has 15 residues. CDR3: CASSYAGASTDTQYF. In nucleotides, the CDR3 is TGTGCCAGCAGTTACGCGGGGGCAAGCACAGATACGCAGTATTTT.

The V gene is TRBV5-4, the J gene TRBJ2-7; D perhaps matches TRBD1 (5 bases). The V and J ends lost 2 bases and 5 bases respectively, with 11 bases between them. The germline V gene has CDR1 SGHNT and CDR2 YYREEE (reference sequence). This CDR3 spans 13 amino acids. CDR3 loop: CASSLHPDNEQYF. The CDR3 nucleotides are TGTGCCAGCAGCTTACACCCGGACAACGAGCAGTACTTC. Together with reference TRBV5-4 and TRBJ2-7, the CDR3 gives the full variable domain: ETGVTQSPTHLIKTRGQQVTLRCSSQSGHNTVSWYQQALGQGPQFIFQYYREEENGRGNFPPRFSGLQFPNYSSELNVNALELDDSALYLCASSLHPDNEQYFGPGTRLTVT.

The chain joins TRBV18 to TRBJ1-1; 7 bases align to TRBD1. V trimming: 1 base; J trimming: 4 bases; junction bases outside the gene matches: 12. CDR3 size: 17 residues. CDR1 and CDR2 from the germline V gene are KGHSH and LQKENI. The CDR3 protein is CASSPRQGEGIGTEAFF. As DNA, the CDR3 is TGTGCCAGCTCACCACGACAGGGTGAAGGGATCGGCACTGAAGCTTTCTTT.

The CDR3 region has the DNA TGTGCCAGTGTGACAGGGTTAGAGACCCAGTACTTC. Translated: CASVTGLETQYF. The rearrangement joins TRBV6-4 to TRBJ2-5; 7 bases map to TRBD1. This CDR3 contains 12 residues. The V gene's germline CDR1 is MRHNA and CDR2 SNTAGT. J was trimmed by 4 bases and V by 9 bases; bases with no gene match: 5.

A note on this clonotype: A much bigger clone sits one base away, suggesting this may be a read error. The chain couples TRBV5-1 to TRBJ2-2, with D perhaps assigned TRBD1 or TRBD2 (5 bases each). With 0 bases removed from V and 6 bases from J, the gap between germline ends came to 15 bases. The CDR3 runs 16 residues. Germline CDR1 reads SGHRS; CDR2 reads YFSETQ. CDR3 bases: TGCGCCAGCAGCTTGGGTGGGGACGGAGGCGCCGGGGAGCTGTTTTTT. The encoded protein is CASSLGGDGGAGELFF.

This clonotype occurred a few times. CDR3 in amino acids: CASTPGTAIGETQYF. The CDR3 DNA sequence: TGTGCCAGTACCCCCGGGACAGCCATAGGAGAGACCCAGTACTTC. This rearrangement joins TRBV19 to TRBJ2-5; 7 positions match TRBD1. V lost 7 bases, J lost 4 bases, and 12 bases stayed unmatched. Germline V gives CDR1 LNHDA, CDR2 SQIVND (reference sequence). There are 15 residues in the CDR3. Combining the CDR3 with reference TRBV19 and TRBJ2-5 gives the whole variable domain DGGITQSPKYLFRKEGQNVTLSCEQNLNHDAMYWYRQDPGQGLRLIYYSQIVNDFQKGDIAEGYSVSREKKESFPLTVTSAQKNPTAFYLCASTPGTAIGETQYFGPGTRLLVL.

The V gene is TRBV20-1, the J gene TRBJ2-1; D is unclear. This CDR3 region has 11 residues. Germline assignment: CDR1 DFQATT and CDR2 SNEGSKA (reference sequence). V lost 6 bases and J 7 bases, leaving 10 bases between the germline ends. This CDR3 is CSAEPVNEQFF. CDR3 DNA sequence: TGCAGTGCCGAACCTGTGAATGAGCAGTTCTTC.